These 8 T cell receptor beta chains originate from one sample sequenced in a study of cytomegalovirus exposure and HLA in healthy donors. It was with 60 Vbeta and 13 Jbeta primers that the PCR ran. Profiled with immunoSEQ multiplex PCR; TCRdb holds only in-frame clones, not every one. The sample records under 110,000 clones, 76% being singletons. Sample: PBMCs. The receptors derive from a man aged 35-49 years in good health and CMV-seronegative.

The chain employs TRBV27 and TRBJ2-1, with 13 positions matching TRBD2. The CDR3 has 16 residues. V gave up 6 bases and J gave up 6 bases; unmatched junction bases: 8. The V gene's germline CDR1 is MNHEY and CDR2 SMNVEV (reference sequence). The CDR3 here is CASSFFTSGGANEQFF. As DNA, the CDR3 is TGTGCCAGCAGCTTTTTTACTAGCGGGGGGGCCAATGAGCAGTTCTTC.

This clone occurred a few times. The chain uses TRBV19 and TRBJ1-3; TRBD1 is a possible D gene (5 bases). Germline loops: CDR1 LNHDA, CDR2 SQIVND (reference sequence). This CDR3 region has 14 residues. V was trimmed by 5 bases and J by 0 bases, leaving 8 bases between them. The CDR3 DNA is TGTGCCAGTAGTGACGGGGGCTCTGGAAACACCATATATTTT. The encoded protein is CASSDGGSGNTIYF.

The rearrangement joins TRBV5-6 to TRBJ2-6; a possible D gene is TRBD1 (6 bases). V was clipped by 5 bases and J by 4 bases, with 13 bases between them. This CDR3 contains 15 residues. Germline values: CDR1 SGHDT, CDR2 YYEEEE. CDR3 DNA: TGTGCCAGCAGACCAACAGGGTCCGGGGCCAACGTCCTGACTTTC. It translates to CASRPTGSGANVLTF.

The chain is built from TRBV7-9 and TRBJ1-4; D gene ambiguous. Germline values: CDR1 SEHNR, CDR2 FQNEAQ (reference sequence). There are 15 residues in the CDR3. The V gene lost 6 bases and the J gene lost 5 bases, with 16 bases spanning the gap. CDR3 bases: TGTGCCAGCAGGCCCGGGGAGGGTTGGAATGAAAAACTGTTTTTT. The encoded protein is CASRPGEGWNEKLFF. Combining the CDR3 with reference TRBV7-9 and TRBJ1-4 gives the whole variable domain DTGVSQNPRHKITKRGQNVTFRCDPISEHNRLYWYRQTLGQGPEFLTYFQNEAQLEKSRLLSDRFSAERPKGSFSTLEIQRTEQGDSAMYLCASRPGEGWNEKLFFGSGTQLSVL.

This clone was observed a few times. The chain has TRBV6-6 and TRBJ2-1, with 8 bases aligning to TRBD1. This CDR3 has 15 residues. The J segment lost 3 bases and the V segment lost 2 bases, leaving 3 bases of the junction unmatched. The germline CDR1 and CDR2 sequences are MNHNY and SVGAGI (reference sequence). In DNA form, the CDR3 reads TGTGCCAGCAGTTACGGACAGGGAGGCTACAATGAGCAGTTCTTC. This codes for CASSYGQGGYNEQFF.

The rearrangement links TRBV4-2 to TRBJ1-4, with 8 bases matching TRBD1. The CDR3 has 18 residues. With 3 bases clipped from V and 2 bases from J, the junction kept 11 bases outside the gene matches. Germline V CDR1 and CDR2: LGHNA, YNFKEQ. The DNA for the CDR3 is TGTGCCAGCAGCCAGGGACAGGAGTTCGGTGCGACTAATGAAAAACTGTTTTTT. It encodes CASSQGQEFGATNEKLFF.

V usage is TRBV7-9 and J usage is TRBJ2-1, with 7 bases fitting TRBD2. Trimming removed 4 bases from V and 0 bases from J; junction bases left unmatched: 3. CDR3 length: 15 amino acids. Germline assignment: CDR1 SEHNR and CDR2 FQNEAQ (reference sequence). For the CDR3, the DNA is TGTGCCAGCAGCTCCGGGACTATCTCCTACAATGAGCAGTTCTTC. Its translation: CASSSGTISYNEQFF.

The CDR3 DNA reads TGTGCCAGCGTAGGAGGGGCGGACCTGGAAGCTTTCTTT. Its protein product is CASVGGADLEAFF. The rearrangement uses TRBV2 and TRBJ1-1, with D possibly matching TRBD1 (5 bases). Germline V lookup: CDR1 SNHLY, CDR2 FYNNEI. With 8 bases removed from V and 8 bases from J, the gap between germline ends came to 18 bases. This CDR3 comprises 13 residues.